The 32 T cell receptor beta chains reported below all come from one sample, sequenced in a study of blood T cell repertoires in COVID-19. Sequenced by immunoSEQ multiplex PCR; TCRdb stores in-frame clones only, minus some. The repertoire holds roughly 340,000 clones, with 88% as singletons. Specimen: peripheral blood. The receptors come from a woman aged 70-85 years with COVID-19, enrolled during active disease.

The count of this clone is one. This rearrangement joins TRBV9 to TRBJ1-1; D is possibly TRBD1 (5 bases). There are 14 residues in the CDR3. The V end was cut by 2 bases, the J end by 6 bases, with 14 bases between. Germline V gene lookup returns CDR1 SGDLS and CDR2 YYNGEE. This CDR3 is CASSVQGSTAEAFF. The CDR3 region has the DNA TGTGCCAGCAGCGTGCAGGGCTCTACTGCTGAAGCTTTCTTT.

This clone was observed a handful of times. The DNA of the CDR3 is TGTGCCAGCAGCCCCCTGGACACCTCGGGCTATGGCTACACCTTC. It specifies CASSPLDTSGYGYTF. The J gene is TRBJ1-2, the V gene TRBV9, with TRBD1 as a possible D gene (5 bases). Trimming cost V 4 bases and J 4 bases, with 17 bases left between them. CDR1 and CDR2 (germline): SGDLS, YYNGEE. The CDR3 length is 15 residues. The variable domain in full, completed from reference TRBV9 and TRBJ1-2, reads DSGVTQTPKHLITATGQRVTLRCSPRSGDLSVYWYQQSLDQGLQFLIQYYNGEERAKGNILERFSAQQFPDLHSELNLSSLELGDSALYFCASSPLDTSGYGYTFGSGTRLTVV.

As DNA, the CDR3 is TGTGCCAGCTCACCATCGCCCGCTCAGCAGCCCCAGCATTTT. It is translated as CASSPSPAQQPQHF. This chain uses TRBV18 with TRBJ1-5, with D hard to call. Germline assignment: CDR1 KGHSH and CDR2 LQKENI. Trimming removed 2 bases from V and 7 bases from J, with 12 bases in between. This CDR3 region has 14 residues.

The V call is TRBV5-1, the J call TRBJ2-5; D is unclear. V was clipped by 3 bases and J by 4 bases, with 10 bases between them. CDR3 length: 13 amino acids. The V gene's germline CDR1 is SGHRS and CDR2 YFSETQ. The CDR3 nucleotides are TGCGCCAGCAGCTCCTACGCGAGAGAGACCCAGTACTTC. It yields the protein CASSSYARETQYF. Complete variable domain (other parts from reference TRBV5-1 and TRBJ2-5): KAGVTQTPRYLIKTRGQQVTLSCSPISGHRSVSWYQQTPGQGLQFLFEYFSETQRNKGNFPGRFSGRQFSNSRSEMNVSTLELGDSALYLCASSSYARETQYFGPGTRLLVL.

The V call is TRBV5-6, the J call TRBJ1-4, with D tentatively TRBD1 (6 bases). V lost 6 bases, J lost 0 bases, and 9 bases lay in between. The CDR3 spans 14 residues. Germline V gene lookup returns CDR1 SGHDT and CDR2 YYEEEE. The CDR3 region has the DNA TGTGCCAGCAACACAGGGTCAACTAATGAAAAACTGTTTTTT. Translation gives CASNTGSTNEKLFF.

V gene TRBV24-1 combines with J gene TRBJ2-5, with 8 bases lining up with TRBD1. The V gene's germline CDR1 is KGHDR and CDR2 SFDVKD. Losses at the gene ends were 7 bases for V and 3 bases for J; bases not matched to a gene: 9. The CDR3 consists of 15 residues. In DNA form, the CDR3 reads TGTGCCACCAGCCCGTCGGACAGGGTTAAAGAGACCCAGTACTTC. Its translation: CATSPSDRVKETQYF.

V and J are TRBV3-1 (or the pseudogene TRBV3-2) and TRBJ2-1; 10 bases fit TRBD2. The germline V gene has CDR1 LGHDT and CDR2 YNNKEL (reference sequence). V lost 4 bases and J lost 4; bases outside the gene matches: 4. The CDR3 sequence is 15 residues long. CDR3 residues: CASSRSGGLYNEQFF. The CDR3 DNA is TGTGCCAGCAGCCGTAGCGGGGGGTTATACAATGAGCAGTTCTTC.

This sequence joins TRBV10-3 and TRBJ2-3; 8 bases match TRBD1. The CDR3 spans 14 residues. The trim removed 11 bases at V and 2 bases at J, leaving 9 bases unmatched. Germline V lookup: CDR1 ENHRY, CDR2 SYGVKD. The CDR3 DNA sequence: TGTGCCGTCAAACCGGGACAGGACACAGATACGCAGTATTTT. It yields the protein CAVKPGQDTDTQYF.

This clone was picked up one time. The chain employs TRBV28 and TRBJ1-5; 7 bases match TRBD1. The CDR3 totals 16 residues. The germline V gene has CDR1 MDHEN and CDR2 SYDVKM. The trim removed 3 bases at V and 0 bases at J, leaving 5 bases unmatched. The CDR3 loop reads CASSFTGAYSNQPQHF. The CDR3 region has the DNA TGTGCCAGCAGTTTCACAGGGGCCTATAGCAATCAGCCCCAGCATTTT.

The gene calls are TRBV5-4 and TRBJ2-7, with TRBD1 as a possible D gene (5 bases). This CDR3 is built from 13 residues. The V gene's germline CDR1 is SGHNT and CDR2 YYREEE (reference sequence). The V and J ends lost 0 bases and 3 bases respectively, with 7 bases between them. DNA for the CDR3: TGTGCCAGCAGCTTGGCAGGGCGCTACGAGCAGTACTTC. Translating gives CASSLAGRYEQYF.

The chain combines TRBV4-3 with TRBJ1-2; D is undetermined. Trimming took off 4 bases at V and 2 bases at J, with 14 bases between the two ends. Germline loops: CDR1 LGHNA, CDR2 YSLEER. This CDR3 is 15 amino acids long. The CDR3 sequence: CASSPSFPGNYGYTF. The DNA of the CDR3 is TGCGCCAGCAGCCCCAGTTTCCCGGGGAACTATGGCTACACCTTC.

The V gene is TRBV11-3, the J gene TRBJ2-2; D might be TRBD1 (5 bases). The germline gives CDR1 SGHNT, CDR2 YENEEA. The V end lost 6 bases, the J end lost 4 bases, and 9 bases lay between the germline ends. The CDR3 contains 13 residues. CDR3 sequence (DNA): TGTGCCAGCAGTTATGACAGCACCGGGGAGCTGTTTTTT. It translates to CASSYDSTGELFF.

The genes are TRBV9 and TRBJ2-5; perhaps TRBD2 as D (5 bases). The V gene's germline CDR1 is SGDLS and CDR2 YYNGEE. The CDR3 length is 13 residues. V dropped 0 bases and J dropped 4 bases, with 7 bases sitting between them. CDR3 coding DNA: TGTGCCAGCAGCGTAGGACTATCAGAGACCCAGTACTTC. This sequence encodes CASSVGLSETQYF.

The chain carries TRBV24-1 and TRBJ2-3, with 9 bases that match TRBD2. Trimming cost V 0 bases and J 0 bases; bases outside gene matches: 6. The CDR3 contains 18 residues. Per germline, CDR1 KGHDR and CDR2 SFDVKD. CDR3 in amino acids: CATSDLASGVPSTDTQYF. For the CDR3, the DNA is TGTGCCACCAGTGATTTGGCTAGCGGGGTACCTAGCACAGATACGCAGTATTTT.

CDR3 DNA: TGTGCCATCAACGACGACAGGGGGCACACCGGGGAGCTGTTTTTT. Its protein is CAINDDRGHTGELFF. The chain has TRBV10-3 and TRBJ2-2, with TRBD1 identical over 10 bases. The V and J ends lost 7 bases and 3 bases, in that order; junction bases with no gene match: 5. Germline V gives CDR1 ENHRY, CDR2 SYGVKD. The CDR3 is made up of 15 amino acids.

V gene TRBV6-5 combines with J gene TRBJ1-4; 10 bases match TRBD1. The CDR3 has 14 amino acids. The germline V gene has CDR1 MNHEY and CDR2 SVGAGI. V lost 6 bases and J lost 7; bases outside the gene matches: 5. CDR3 in amino acids: CASRRGQGSEKLFF. The DNA for the CDR3 is TGTGCCAGCAGAAGGGGACAGGGGAGTGAAAAACTGTTTTTT.

The genes are TRBV6-5 and TRBJ1-5, with D perhaps TRBD1 (6 bases). CDR3 length: 15 residues. Germline CDR1 is MNHEY and CDR2 is SVGAGI. Trimming stripped 5 bases from V and 0 bases from J, with 11 bases between. The chain's CDR3 is CASSRGQFSNQPQHF. The DNA of the CDR3 is TGTGCCAGCAGTCGTGGACAGTTTAGCAATCAGCCCCAGCATTTT.

This chain connects TRBV5-1 to TRBJ1-3; 9 bases map to TRBD1. The germline CDR1 and CDR2 sequences are SGHRS and YFSETQ. The ends lost 4 bases at V and 4 bases at J; junction bases unmatched: 12. The CDR3 loop spans 17 amino acids. The CDR3: CASSPATGTGKGNTIYF. DNA of the CDR3: TGCGCCAGCAGCCCCGCGACCGGGACAGGGAAAGGAAACACCATATATTTT.

The V gene is TRBV7-2, the J gene TRBJ2-7, with no clear D. This CDR3 has 14 residues. The V end lost 1 base, the J end lost 0 bases, and 7 bases lay between the germline ends. CDR1 and CDR2 (germline): SGHTA, FQGNSA. CDR3 sequence: CASSLVVSSYEQYF. The CDR3 DNA is TGTGCCAGCAGCTTAGTCGTCAGCTCCTACGAGCAGTACTTC.

Only a few counts were recorded for this clone. V and J are TRBV4-1 and TRBJ1-6; D may be TRBD1 (5 bases). The CDR3 loop spans 14 amino acids. Between the trimmed V and J ends, which lost 4 bases and 8 bases, there was a span of 12 bases. Germline loops: CDR1 MGHRA, CDR2 YSYEKL. In DNA form, the CDR3 reads TGCGCCAGCAGCCGAGGCCAGGGTGATTCACCCCTCCACTTT. It encodes CASSRGQGDSPLHF.

This chain links TRBV4-3 with TRBJ2-1, with 8 bases lining up with TRBD2. Germline V gene sequence: CDR1 LGHNA, CDR2 YSLEER. V gave up 0 bases and J gave up 7 bases; unmatched junction bases: 17. The CDR3 consists of 19 residues. The CDR3 protein is CASSQDRSIRRGEPNEQFF. The DNA of the CDR3 is TGCGCCAGCAGCCAAGATCGAAGCATAAGGCGGGGGGAACCTAATGAGCAGTTCTTC.

The rearrangement links TRBV3-1 (or the pseudogene TRBV3-2) to TRBJ1-1; perhaps TRBD1 as D (6 bases). The germline V gene encodes CDR1 LGHDT and CDR2 YNNKEL (reference sequence). CDR3 length: 15 amino acids. V was cut by 0 bases and J by 4 bases, with 12 bases left in between. CDR3 nucleotides: TGTGCCAGCAGCCAAGATGGCACAGGGAGCACTGAAGCTTTCTTT. As protein: CASSQDGTGSTEAFF.

V gene TRBV9 combines with J gene TRBJ1-2; D is undetermined. V lost 4 bases, J lost 8 bases, and 12 bases lay in between. The CDR3 sequence is 12 residues long. Germline V gene sequence: CDR1 SGDLS, CDR2 YYNGEE. CDR3 region: CASSTREYGYTF. CDR3 coding DNA: TGTGCCAGCAGCACCCGAGAATACGGCTACACCTTC.

The chain has TRBV6-1 and TRBJ1-1, with D possibly being TRBD1 (6 bases). The V gene's germline CDR1 is MNHNS and CDR2 SASEGT. Trimming shortened V by 3 bases and J by 14 bases, and 22 bases separated the two germline ends. The CDR3 has 14 amino acids. This chain's CDR3 is CASSDITAAGRGFF. The CDR3 DNA follows: TGTGCCAGCAGTGATATTACAGCCGCGGGCAGGGGATTCTTT.

The rearrangement uses TRBV12-5 and TRBJ2-3; 7 bases match TRBD2. CDR1 is LGHNT, CDR2 FRNRAP, per germline. The CDR3 totals 16 residues. The junction had 13 bases not matched to a gene; V was cut back by 8 bases and J by 2 bases. The CDR3 nucleotides are TGTGCTAGTAGGGGTTTAACGGGGGGATACACAGATACGCAGTATTTT. Encoded protein: CASRGLTGGYTDTQYF.

The rearrangement links TRBV6-2 or TRBV6-3 to TRBJ2-7, with 7 positions matching TRBD2. V gave up 5 bases and J gave up 1 base; unmatched junction bases: 11. The CDR3 contains 16 residues. Germline CDR1 and CDR2: MNHEY and SVGEGT. CDR3 in amino acids: CASSRNREDFSYEQYF. The CDR3 nucleotides read TGTGCCAGCAGTCGCAACCGGGAGGACTTTTCCTACGAGCAGTACTTC.

V usage is TRBV4-2 and J usage is TRBJ2-1; 15 bases agree with TRBD2. Germline CDR1 is LGHNA and CDR2 is YNFKEQ. The length of the CDR3 is 17 residues. After removal of 1 base from V and 4 bases from J, the junction contained 2 bases not matched to a gene. CDR3 residues: CASSQGTSGGVYNEQFF. Written as DNA, the CDR3 is TGTGCCAGCAGCCAAGGGACTAGCGGGGGGGTATACAATGAGCAGTTCTTC.

The rearrangement links TRBV24-1 to TRBJ2-3; 7 bases line up with TRBD1. With 2 bases clipped from V and 3 bases from J, the junction kept 7 bases outside the gene matches. Germline V gene sequence: CDR1 KGHDR, CDR2 SFDVKD. This CDR3 has 16 amino acids. CDR3 loop: CATSDSSRQGTDTQYF. As DNA, the CDR3 is TGTGCCACCAGTGATTCTTCTCGACAGGGTACAGATACGCAGTATTTT.

The CDR3 here is CAGDLGTENYGYTF. The CDR3 coding sequence is TGTGCCGGAGACCTCGGGACAGAGAACTATGGCTACACCTTC. The chain has TRBV30 and TRBJ1-2, with 7 bases identical to TRBD1. The CDR3 extends over 14 amino acids. Germline trimming cut 8 bases from V and 2 bases from J; bases unmatched to any gene: 11. CDR1 is GTSNPN and CDR2 is SVGIG in the germline V gene (reference sequence).

The chain has TRBV24-1 and TRBJ1-2, with TRBD1 matching 7 bases. This CDR3 is 15 amino acids long. Germline loops: CDR1 KGHDR, CDR2 SFDVKD. Trimming removed 5 bases from V and 8 bases from J; junction bases left unmatched: 13. The CDR3 region has the DNA TGTGCCACCAGTGGCGAAAGACAGGGCGGAGTCGGCTACACCTTC. It specifies CATSGERQGGVGYTF.

V gene TRBV24-1 combines with J gene TRBJ2-5; 11 nucleotides agree with TRBD1. CDR3 length equals 17 residues. Germline loops: CDR1 KGHDR, CDR2 SFDVKD. With V trimmed by 3 bases and J by 5 bases, 10 bases remained unmatched. The CDR3 sequence: CATSDPRTGGAGETQYF. The CDR3 DNA sequence: TGTGCCACCAGTGATCCACGGACAGGGGGCGCGGGGGAGACCCAGTACTTC.

The chain carries TRBV7-9 and TRBJ2-6; 7 bases fit TRBD2. The CDR3 runs to 15 residues. The trim removed 10 bases at V and 1 base at J, leaving 7 bases unmatched. Looked up from germline, CDR1 is SEHNR and CDR2 is FQNEAQ (reference sequence). This CDR3 is CATNVRGSGANVLTF. The CDR3 nucleotides read TGTGCCACTAACGTGCGGGGGTCTGGGGCCAACGTCCTGACTTTC.